Included here is one TCR beta chain sequence, with context. Original handling: Using reference gene primer amplification, nucleated cell counts were estimated. The repertoire was sequenced with immunoSEQ multiplex PCR; TCRdb's copy has only in-frame clones and lacks some. V and J calls and clone size come straight from that table; D and trimming were deduced from the DNA. The table includes some 300,000 clones, about 89% detected once. The data stem from a study of blood T cell repertoires in COVID-19. On the study more broadly: T cells, B-cell-depleted T cells, or PBMCs supplied cDNA or gDNA.

V was trimmed by 2 bases and J by 5 bases, leaving 12 bases between them. There are 14 residues in the CDR3. Germline V gene lookup returns CDR1 LGHNA and CDR2 YNFKEQ. The V and J genes are TRBV4-2 and TRBJ2-5, with a tentative D call TRBD2 (6 bases). The TCR sequence derives from a middle-aged woman who had recovered from COVID-19. Sequencing used PBMCs or T cells enriched from blood (not recorded which). The CDR3 is CASSQYGGRETQYF. CDR3 sequence (DNA): TGTGCCAGCAGCCAATACGGGGGACGCGAGACCCAGTACTTC.